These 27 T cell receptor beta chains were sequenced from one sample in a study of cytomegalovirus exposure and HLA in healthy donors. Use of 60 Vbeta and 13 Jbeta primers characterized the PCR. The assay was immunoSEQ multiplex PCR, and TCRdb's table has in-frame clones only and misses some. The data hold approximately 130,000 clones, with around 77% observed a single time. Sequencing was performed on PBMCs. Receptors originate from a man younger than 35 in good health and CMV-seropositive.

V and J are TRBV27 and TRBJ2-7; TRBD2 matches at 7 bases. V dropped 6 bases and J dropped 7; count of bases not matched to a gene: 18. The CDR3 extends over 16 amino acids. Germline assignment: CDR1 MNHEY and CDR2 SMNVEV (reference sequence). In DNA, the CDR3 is TGTGCCAGCAGGTCCCTTTCTAGCGGACCCACGGAAGAGCAGTACTTC. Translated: CASRSLSSGPTEEQYF.

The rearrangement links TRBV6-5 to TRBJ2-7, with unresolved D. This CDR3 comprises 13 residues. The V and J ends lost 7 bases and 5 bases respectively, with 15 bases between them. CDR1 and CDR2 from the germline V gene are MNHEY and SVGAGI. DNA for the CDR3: TGTGCCAGCACCTCCAGAGGCGTCGACGAGCAGTACTTC. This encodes CASTSRGVDEQYF.

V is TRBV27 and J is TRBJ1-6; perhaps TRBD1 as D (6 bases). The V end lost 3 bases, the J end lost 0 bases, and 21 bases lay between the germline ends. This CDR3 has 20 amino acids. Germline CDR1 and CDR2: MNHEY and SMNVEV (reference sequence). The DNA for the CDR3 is TGTGCCAGCAGTTTCTCCACCCGGGACACCGGCTTCTCCTATAATTCACCCCTCCACTTT. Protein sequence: CASSFSTRDTGFSYNSPLHF.

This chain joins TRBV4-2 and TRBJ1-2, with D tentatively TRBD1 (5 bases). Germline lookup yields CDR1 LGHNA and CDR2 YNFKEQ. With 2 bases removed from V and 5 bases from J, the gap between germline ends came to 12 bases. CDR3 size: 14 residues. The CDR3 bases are TGTGCCAGCAGCCAACCGGTGTCAGGGTATGGCTACACCTTC. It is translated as CASSQPVSGYGYTF.

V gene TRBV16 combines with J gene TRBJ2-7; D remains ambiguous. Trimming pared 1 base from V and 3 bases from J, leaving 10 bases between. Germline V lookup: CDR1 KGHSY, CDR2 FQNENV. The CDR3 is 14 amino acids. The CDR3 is CASSQYRKSYEQYF. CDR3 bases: TGTGCCAGCAGCCAATATAGAAAGAGCTACGAGCAGTACTTC.

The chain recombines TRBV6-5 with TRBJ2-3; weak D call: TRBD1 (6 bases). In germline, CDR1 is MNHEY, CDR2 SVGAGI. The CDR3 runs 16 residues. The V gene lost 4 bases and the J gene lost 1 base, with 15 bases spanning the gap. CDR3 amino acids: CASSSFLGQRTDTQYF. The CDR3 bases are TGTGCCAGCAGTTCGTTCCTCGGACAGCGCACAGATACGCAGTATTTT.

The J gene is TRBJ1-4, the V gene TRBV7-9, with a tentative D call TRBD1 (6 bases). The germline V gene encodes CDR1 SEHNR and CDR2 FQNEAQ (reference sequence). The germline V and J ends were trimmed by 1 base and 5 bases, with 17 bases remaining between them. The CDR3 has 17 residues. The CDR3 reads CASSLGGYGDKNEKLFF. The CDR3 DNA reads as TGTGCCAGCAGCTTAGGAGGATACGGGGACAAGAATGAAAAACTGTTTTTT.

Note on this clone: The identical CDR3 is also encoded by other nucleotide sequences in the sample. CDR3 protein: CASSFTGGVGEQYF. In nucleotides, the CDR3 is TGTGCCAGCAGCTTCACGGGCGGGGTGGGAGAGCAGTACTTC. This chain connects TRBV7-3 to TRBJ2-7, with a possible D match to TRBD2 (6 bases). This CDR3 contains 14 residues. V gave up 3 bases and J gave up 7 bases, with 16 bases separating them. Germline V gene lookup returns CDR1 SGHTA and CDR2 FQGTGA.

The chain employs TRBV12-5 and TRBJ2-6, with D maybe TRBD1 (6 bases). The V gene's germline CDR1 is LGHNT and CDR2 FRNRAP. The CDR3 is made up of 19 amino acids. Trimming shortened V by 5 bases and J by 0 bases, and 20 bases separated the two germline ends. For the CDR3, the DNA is TGTGCTAGTGGTCCACCCACGCGACAGGAAGGCTCTGGGGCCAACGTCCTGACTTTC. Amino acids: CASGPPTRQEGSGANVLTF.

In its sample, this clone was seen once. The CDR3 reads CASSFLGGAQLSTDTQYF. The CDR3 DNA reads as TGTGCCAGCAGCTTCTTGGGCGGGGCACAATTATCCACAGATACGCAGTATTTT. The chain carries TRBV5-6 and TRBJ2-3, with D maybe TRBD2 (6 bases). The V and J ends lost 2 bases and 2 bases respectively, with 21 bases between them. This CDR3 is built from 18 residues. Germline CDR1 is SGHDT and CDR2 is YYEEEE.

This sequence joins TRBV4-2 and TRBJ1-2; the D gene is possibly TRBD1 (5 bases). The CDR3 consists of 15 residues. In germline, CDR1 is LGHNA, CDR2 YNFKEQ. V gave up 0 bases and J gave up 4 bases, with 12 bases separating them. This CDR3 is CASSQDQGFIYGYTF. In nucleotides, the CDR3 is TGTGCCAGCAGCCAAGATCAGGGTTTTATCTATGGCTACACCTTC.

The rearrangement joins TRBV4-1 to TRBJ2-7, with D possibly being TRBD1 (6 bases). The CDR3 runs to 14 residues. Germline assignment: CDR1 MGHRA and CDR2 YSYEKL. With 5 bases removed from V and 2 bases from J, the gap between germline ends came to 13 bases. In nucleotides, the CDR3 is TGCGCCAGCAGCTCCCGGGCAGGGGCCTACGAGCAGTACTTC. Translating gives CASSSRAGAYEQYF.

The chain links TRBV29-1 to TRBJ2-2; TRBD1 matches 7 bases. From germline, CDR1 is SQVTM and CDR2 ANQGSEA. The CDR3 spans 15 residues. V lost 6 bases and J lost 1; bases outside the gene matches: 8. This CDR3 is CSVLTGSGNTGELFF. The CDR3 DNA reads TGCAGCGTGCTGACAGGGAGCGGGAACACCGGGGAGCTGTTTTTT.

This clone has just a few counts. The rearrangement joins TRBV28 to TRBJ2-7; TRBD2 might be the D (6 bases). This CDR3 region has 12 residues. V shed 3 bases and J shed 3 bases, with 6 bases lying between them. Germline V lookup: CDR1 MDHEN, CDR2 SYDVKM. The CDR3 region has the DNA TGTGCCAGCAGTTTGCGGGGCTACGAGCAGTACTTC. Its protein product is CASSLRGYEQYF. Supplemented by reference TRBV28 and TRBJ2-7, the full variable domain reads DVKVTQSSRYLVKRTGEKVFLECVQDMDHENMFWYRQDPGLGLRLIYFSYDVKMKEKGDIPEGYSVSREKKERFSLILESASTNQTSMYLCASSLRGYEQYFGPGTRLTVT.

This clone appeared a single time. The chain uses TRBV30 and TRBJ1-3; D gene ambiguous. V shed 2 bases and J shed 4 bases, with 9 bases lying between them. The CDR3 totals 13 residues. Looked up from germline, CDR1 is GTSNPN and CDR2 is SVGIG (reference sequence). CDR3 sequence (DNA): TGTGCCTGGAGTTTTACGGGGGGAAACACCATATATTTT. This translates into CAWSFTGGNTIYF.

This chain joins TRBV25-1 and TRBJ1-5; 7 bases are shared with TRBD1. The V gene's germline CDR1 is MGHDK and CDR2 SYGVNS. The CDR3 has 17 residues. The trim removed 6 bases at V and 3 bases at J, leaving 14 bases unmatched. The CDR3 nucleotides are TGTGCCAGCAGCCCCCGGACAGGCAGAGATACCAATCAGCCCCAGCATTTT. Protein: CASSPRTGRDTNQPQHF.

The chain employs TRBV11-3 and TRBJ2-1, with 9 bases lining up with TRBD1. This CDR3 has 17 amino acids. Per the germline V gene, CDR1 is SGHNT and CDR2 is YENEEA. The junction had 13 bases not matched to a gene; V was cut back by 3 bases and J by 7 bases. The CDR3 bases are TGTGCCAGCAGCTTTGGGCTAGGACAGGGGTTTGGGAATGAGCAGTTCTTC. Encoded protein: CASSFGLGQGFGNEQFF.

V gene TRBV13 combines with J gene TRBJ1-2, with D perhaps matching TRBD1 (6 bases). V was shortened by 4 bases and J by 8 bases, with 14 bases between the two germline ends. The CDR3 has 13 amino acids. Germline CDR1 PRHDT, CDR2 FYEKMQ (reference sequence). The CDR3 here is CASSSQGFGGYTF. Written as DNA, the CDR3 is TGTGCCAGCAGCTCTCAGGGGTTCGGCGGCTACACCTTC.

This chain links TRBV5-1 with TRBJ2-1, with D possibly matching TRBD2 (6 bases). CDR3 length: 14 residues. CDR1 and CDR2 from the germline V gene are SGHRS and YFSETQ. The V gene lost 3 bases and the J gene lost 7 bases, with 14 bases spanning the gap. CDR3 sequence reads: CASSSGDPGNEQFF. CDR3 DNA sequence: TGCGCCAGCAGCTCGGGGGATCCTGGGAATGAGCAGTTCTTC.

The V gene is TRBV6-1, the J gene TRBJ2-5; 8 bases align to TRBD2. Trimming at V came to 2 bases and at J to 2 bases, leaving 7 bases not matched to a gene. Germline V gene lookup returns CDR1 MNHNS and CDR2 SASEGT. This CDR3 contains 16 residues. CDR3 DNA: TGTGCCAGCAGTGAACTTTCCGGGGGGGTTCAAGAGACCCAGTACTTC. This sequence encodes CASSELSGGVQETQYF.

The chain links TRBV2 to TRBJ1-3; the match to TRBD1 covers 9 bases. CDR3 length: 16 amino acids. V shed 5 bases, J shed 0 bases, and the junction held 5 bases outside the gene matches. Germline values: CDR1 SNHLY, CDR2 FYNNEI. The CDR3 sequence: CASSLLTGGSGNTIYF. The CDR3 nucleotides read TGTGCCAGCAGTCTACTGACAGGGGGCTCTGGAAACACCATATATTTT.

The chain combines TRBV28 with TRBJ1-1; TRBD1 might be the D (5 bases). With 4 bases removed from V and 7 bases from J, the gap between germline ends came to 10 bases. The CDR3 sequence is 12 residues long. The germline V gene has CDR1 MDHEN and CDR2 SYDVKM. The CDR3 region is CASSSTGVEAFF. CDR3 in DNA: TGTGCCAGCAGTTCTACAGGAGTTGAAGCTTTCTTT.

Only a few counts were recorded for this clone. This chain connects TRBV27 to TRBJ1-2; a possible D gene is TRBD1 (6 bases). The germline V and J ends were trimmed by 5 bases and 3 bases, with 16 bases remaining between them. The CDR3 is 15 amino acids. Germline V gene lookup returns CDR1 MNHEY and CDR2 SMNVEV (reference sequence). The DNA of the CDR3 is TGTGCCAGCAGTCCGCAGGGGAACCTAGACTATGGCTACACCTTC. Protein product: CASSPQGNLDYGYTF.

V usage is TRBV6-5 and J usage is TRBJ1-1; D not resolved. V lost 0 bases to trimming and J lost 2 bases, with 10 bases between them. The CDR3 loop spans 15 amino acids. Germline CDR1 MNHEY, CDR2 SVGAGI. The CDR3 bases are TGTGCCAGCAGTTACTCGTATGCGGGTAACACTGAAGCTTTCTTT. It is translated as CASSYSYAGNTEAFF.

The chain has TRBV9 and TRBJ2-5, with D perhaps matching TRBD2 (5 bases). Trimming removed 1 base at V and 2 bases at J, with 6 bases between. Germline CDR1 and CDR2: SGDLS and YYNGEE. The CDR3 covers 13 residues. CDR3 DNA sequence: TGTGCCAGCAGCGTACCGGGACAAGAGACCCAGTACTTC. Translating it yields CASSVPGQETQYF.

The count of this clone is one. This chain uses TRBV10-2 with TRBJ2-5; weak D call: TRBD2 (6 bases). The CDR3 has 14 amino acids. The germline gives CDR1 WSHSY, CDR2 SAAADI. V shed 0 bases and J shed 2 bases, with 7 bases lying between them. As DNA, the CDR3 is TGCGCCAGCAGTGAGTCGGGACTTCAAGAGACCCAGTACTTC. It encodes CASSESGLQETQYF.

The CDR3 reads CASSAGQDPSYEQYF. The CDR3 nucleotides are TGTGCCAGCAGCGCGGGACAGGACCCGTCCTACGAGCAGTACTTC. This chain connects TRBV6-1 to TRBJ2-7, with 8 bases matching TRBD1. Per the germline V gene, CDR1 is MNHNS and CDR2 is SASEGT. Trimming took 6 bases from V and 1 from J; bases not matched to a gene: 8. CDR3 size: 15 residues.